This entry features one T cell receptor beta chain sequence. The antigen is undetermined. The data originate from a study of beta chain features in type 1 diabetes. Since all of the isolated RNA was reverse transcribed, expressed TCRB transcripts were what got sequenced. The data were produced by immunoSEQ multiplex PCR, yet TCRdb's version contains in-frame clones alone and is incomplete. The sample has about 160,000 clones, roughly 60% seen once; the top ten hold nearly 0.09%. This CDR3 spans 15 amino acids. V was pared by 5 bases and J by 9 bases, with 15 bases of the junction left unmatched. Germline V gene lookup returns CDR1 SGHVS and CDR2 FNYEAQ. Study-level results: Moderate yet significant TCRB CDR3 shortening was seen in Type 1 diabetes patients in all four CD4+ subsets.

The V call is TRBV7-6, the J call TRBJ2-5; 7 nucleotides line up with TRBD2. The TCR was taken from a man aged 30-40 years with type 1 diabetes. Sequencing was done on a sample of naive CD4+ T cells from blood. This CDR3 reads CASSPVGGTAMAQYF. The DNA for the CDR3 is TGTGCCAGCAGCCCGGTGGGAGGGACGGCTATGGCCCAGTACTTC. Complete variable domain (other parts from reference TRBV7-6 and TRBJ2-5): GAGVSQSPRYKVTKRGQDVALRCDPISGHVSLYWYRQALGQGPEFLTYFNYEAQQDKSGLPNDRFSAERPEGSISTLTIQRTEQRDSAMYRCASSPVGGTAMAQYFGPGTRLLVL.